The rows below give T cell receptor beta chains drawn from one sample of a study of Ad26.COV2.S vaccination and SARS-CoV-2 variants. The assay was immunoSEQ multiplex PCR, and TCRdb's table has in-frame clones only and misses some. This sample carries a few hundred thousand clones, roughly nine tenths of them seen once, and the ten largest clones take around 5.5%. The source was peripheral blood, collected in a trial of Ad26.COV2.S vaccine versus placebo. All receptors come from a person aged 18-60 years who received the Ad26.COV2.S COVID-19 vaccine or a placebo. The CDR3 runs from the conserved cysteine through the conserved F or W. A D gene is named only where the DNA matches it firmly. Only some rows state a clone size, as once, few, many or a class for expanded clones.

V	size	J	D	DNA	CDR3
TRBV7-2	-	TRBJ2-7	TRBD2	TGTGCCAGCAGCTTGAACGGGGGGACCTACGAGCAGTACTTC	CASSLNGGTYEQYF
TRBV30	-	TRBJ1-6	-	TGTGCCTGGAGTCTTGGAGCCAATTCACCCCTCCACTTT	CAWSLGANSPLHF
TRBV3-1/TRBV3-2	-	TRBJ2-1	TRBD1	TGTGCCAGCAGGGCTCGGGACAGGGGTTTTGCGGAGCGGAATGAGCAGTTCTTC	CASRARDRGFAERNEQFF
TRBV6-2/TRBV6-3	-	TRBJ1-4	-	TGTGCCAGCAGTAACGAGTACCTACCTGAAAAACTGTTTTTT	CASSNEYLPEKLFF
TRBV7-6	-	TRBJ2-1	-	TGTGCCAGCAGCTCCTCGGCCGTAGGCTCCTACAATGAGCAGTTCTTC	CASSSSAVGSYNEQFF
TRBV3-1/TRBV3-2	once	TRBJ2-5	-	TGTGCCAGCAGCCCCCGAGGAGTACAGAAAGAGACCCAGTACTTC	CASSPRGVQKETQYF
TRBV11-2	once	TRBJ2-2	TRBD1	TGTGCCAGCAGCTTAGATTCGGACAGGGCCCTACACACCGGGGAGCTGTTTTTT	CASSLDSDRALHTGELFF
TRBV9	-	TRBJ1-2	-	TGTGCCAGCAGCGTAGGGGTGAACTATGGCTACACCTTC	CASSVGVNYGYTF
TRBV7-6	-	TRBJ2-7	-	TGTGCCAGCAGCTTAAGAGGGGCTAGGGTCTACGAGCAGTACTTC	CASSLRGARVYEQYF
TRBV4-3	-	TRBJ1-2	-	TGCGCCAGCAGCCAAGAAGAGGGCATGAACTATGGCTACACCTTC	CASSQEEGMNYGYTF
TRBV6-2/TRBV6-3	-	TRBJ1-1	-	TGTGCCAGCAGTTACTTTCCCCTGGACCTAATGAACACTGAAGCTTTCTTT	CASSYFPLDLMNTEAFF
TRBV5-1	-	TRBJ1-1	-	TGCGCCAGCAGCCTCCCAGTGGGGAACACTGAAGCTTTCTTT	CASSLPVGNTEAFF
TRBV12-5	-	TRBJ1-4	-	TGTGCTAGTGGTTTCGGGGGATATGGGAAACTGTTTTTT	CASGFGGYGKLFF
TRBV19	-	TRBJ2-5	-	TGTGCCAGTAGCCCCGAGGGGGTAGAGGAGACCCAGTACTTC	CASSPEGVEETQYF
TRBV27	-	TRBJ1-1	-	TGTGCCAGCAGTTTCTCCGACAGCATGAACACTGAAGCTTTCTTT	CASSFSDSMNTEAFF
TRBV4-3	-	TRBJ2-1	TRBD2	TGCGCCAGCAGCCAAACCGGGCTAGCGGGAGTGTATGTGCAGTTCTTC	CASSQTGLAGVYVQFF
TRBV5-5	-	TRBJ1-3	-	TGTGCCAGCAGCTTGGGCCCGACGCTACCCTCTGGAAACACCATATATTTT	CASSLGPTLPSGNTIYF
TRBV12-3/TRBV12-4	few	TRBJ1-2	-	TGTGCCAGCAGTCCCCAGGGGTACTATGGCTACACCTTC	CASSPQGYYGYTF
TRBV7-2	-	TRBJ2-3	TRBD2	TGTGCCAGCAGCGTCAATAGCGGGGGGACCACAGATACGCAGTATTTT	CASSVNSGGTTDTQYF
TRBV19	-	TRBJ1-5	-	TGTGCCAGTTCCTCACTCCTGGGTGGACATCAGCCCCAGCATTTT	CASSSLLGGHQPQHF
TRBV11-3	-	TRBJ2-3	TRBD1	TGTGCCAGCAGCCCGGGGGACAGGGGGATTAGCACAGATACGCAGTATTTT	CASSPGDRGISTDTQYF
TRBV5-6	-	TRBJ1-4	-	TGTGCCAGCACCAAGGGACGCAACACCCTCAATGAAAAACTGTTTTTT	CASTKGRNTLNEKLFF
TRBV4-1	-	TRBJ2-5	-	TGCGCCAGCAGCCAAGATGGTGGGGACCACGAAGAGACCCAGTACTTC	CASSQDGGDHEETQYF
TRBV10-3	-	TRBJ2-7	-	TGTGCCATCAGTGGCTTGGGGCAGGGGACCTACGAGCAGTACTTC	CAISGLGQGTYEQYF
TRBV6-5	-	TRBJ1-2	-	TGTGCCAGCAGTTATTTGGGGGCGAGGGGCTACACCTTC	CASSYLGARGYTF
TRBV25-1	-	TRBJ2-1	TRBD2	TGTGCCAGCAGTGCACGGGACTACTCCTACAATGAGCAGTTCTTC	CASSARDYSYNEQFF
TRBV30	-	TRBJ2-3	TRBD2	TGTGCCTGGAGGGGACTAGCGGACACATCGCCCCCAGATACGCAGTATTTT	CAWRGLADTSPPDTQYF